The table lists the clone carrying this T cell receptor (beta chain) with a few counts. This entry comes from a study of CD8+ T cells in alopecia areata. CDR3 length: 14 residues. Germline V gene sequence: CDR1 ENHRY, CDR2 SYGVKD. Trimming removed 4 bases at V and 6 bases at J, with 13 bases between. cDNA prepared by RNA extraction and subsequent reverse transcription served as the template for sequencing. Assay: immunoSEQ multiplex PCR; the TCRdb copy retains only in-frame clones and omits some. The sample lists about 140,000 clones; around 82% were seen once. Documented treatment: oral pan-JAK inhibitor, 5-10 mg twice daily.

The input for sequencing was CD8+ T cells sorted from blood, taken at week 4, from a patient treated with tofacitinib. The chain combines TRBV10-3 with TRBJ2-1, with TRBD2 as a possible D gene (6 bases). The clonotype was recovered from a human donor with alopecia areata. Written as DNA, the CDR3 is TGTGCCATCAGTGGGGCCTTCGGGGGCAATGAGCAGTTCTTC. Protein: CAISGAFGGNEQFF.